The 8 T cell receptor beta chains below all came from one sample that was sequenced in a study of blood T cell repertoires in COVID-19. Profiled with immunoSEQ multiplex PCR; TCRdb holds only in-frame clones, not every one. The data contain some 260,000 clones, around nine tenths of them singletons. Sequenced material: peripheral blood. These receptors all stem from a woman in her 70s with COVID-19, enrolled during active disease.

This chain joins TRBV7-2 and TRBJ1-6, with TRBD1 as a possible D gene (6 bases). Germline CDR1 and CDR2: SGHTA and FQGNSA. The CDR3 contains 15 residues. V gave up 0 bases and J gave up 7 bases, with 10 bases separating them. CDR3 sequence: CASSLAGQNNSPLHF. The DNA of the CDR3 is TGTGCCAGCAGCTTAGCAGGACAGAACAATTCACCCCTCCACTTT.

This sequence joins TRBV28 and TRBJ1-3; a possible D gene is TRBD1 (6 bases). Germline V gene lookup returns CDR1 MDHEN and CDR2 SYDVKM. V dropped 5 bases and J dropped 7 bases, with 15 bases sitting between them. This CDR3 has 14 residues. CDR3 bases: TGTGCCAGCAGTCGGGGCCTCCAGGGGAACACCATATATTTT. As protein: CASSRGLQGNTIYF.

This chain links TRBV15 with TRBJ2-7; TRBD1 matches at 8 bases. There are 14 residues in the CDR3. Germline loops: CDR1 LNHNV, CDR2 YYDKDF (reference sequence). With 1 base clipped from V and 3 bases from J, the junction kept 2 bases outside the gene matches. The CDR3 spells CATSRVQGGYEQYF. CDR3 DNA sequence: TGTGCCACCAGCAGAGTACAGGGGGGCTACGAGCAGTACTTC.

The chain couples TRBV11-3 to TRBJ2-2, with D maybe TRBD2 (5 bases). This CDR3 region has 17 residues. V lost 0 bases to trimming and J lost 5 bases, with 16 bases between them. Germline CDR1 and CDR2: SGHNT and YENEEA. This chain's CDR3 is CASSLDLRGSRTGELFF. The CDR3 nucleotides are TGTGCCAGCAGCTTAGATCTAAGAGGGTCTCGAACCGGGGAGCTGTTTTTT.

V usage is TRBV6-5 and J usage is TRBJ2-7; 8 bases match TRBD1. Germline loops: CDR1 MNHEY, CDR2 SVGAGI. After removal of 4 bases from V and 4 bases from J, the junction contained 9 bases not matched to a gene. This CDR3 spans 15 amino acids. CDR3 in amino acids: CASSSGQGARYEQYF. The CDR3 DNA reads as TGTGCCAGCAGTTCCGGACAGGGAGCGCGGTACGAGCAGTACTTC.

This chain connects TRBV12-1 to TRBJ2-7; TRBD2 reflects the table's D call only, with no check against the DNA. TRBV12-1 is designated a pseudogene. This CDR3 region has 17 residues. The CDR3 loop reads CASSCRLDGGSSYEQYF. CDR3 DNA sequence: TGTGCCAGCAGCTGCCGTTTAGACGGCGGGAGTAGCTACGAGCAGTACTTC.

This chain links TRBV28 with TRBJ1-4; no definite D call. Germline V gives CDR1 MDHEN, CDR2 SYDVKM. This CDR3 has 13 amino acids. V lost 8 bases and J lost 8, with 15 bases in between. CDR3 nucleotides: TGTGCCAGCGATAGCCACGGTGAAGAAAAACTGTTTTTT. It translates to CASDSHGEEKLFF.

This clone was seen just once. The chain joins TRBV13 to TRBJ1-1; the D gene is possibly TRBD1 (6 bases). The germline V gene encodes CDR1 PRHDT and CDR2 FYEKMQ (reference sequence). Trimming stripped 1 base from V and 5 bases from J, with 11 bases between. The CDR3 sequence is 14 residues long. DNA for the CDR3: TGTGCCAGCAGCTTAGCAGGGGAAGGGACTGAAGCTTTCTTT. Amino acids: CASSLAGEGTEAFF.